The sequence of this TCR beta chain was determined in a study of cytomegalovirus exposure and HLA in healthy donors. Overall study findings and caveats: By HLA locus, TCR association rates varied in a later analysis, with DRB1 showing the most and HLA-C the fewest. TRBV6-2, TRBV6-3 and some other V segments were unresolvable in 87-base-pair reads.

Germline V gives CDR1 SGHDN, CDR2 FVKESK. The CDR3 is 15 amino acids. The junction had 2 bases not matched to a gene; V was cut back by 1 base and J by 4 bases. Regarding this clone: Its antigen is currently unknown.

PCR amplification relied on 60 Vbeta primers (plus 13 Jbeta primers). Authors' data handling: In a later analysis, the count reached about 75 million unique TCR beta chains, with 10 million to 11 million shared. Clones were sequenced by immunoSEQ multiplex PCR, and TCRdb holds only the in-frame ones, with some missing. The DNA gave D and trimming, while V, J and clone size come from that table. This table has about 80,000 clones, nearly 80% appearing once. This chain uses TRBV14 with TRBJ2-1, with 9 bases matching TRBD2. The specimen was PBMCs. The receptor was derived from a woman aged 50 to 65 in good health and CMV-seropositive. The CDR3 region has the DNA TGTGCCAGCAGCCAAGGACTAGCGGAGTACAATGAGCAGTTCTTC. Translated: CASSQGLAEYNEQFF.